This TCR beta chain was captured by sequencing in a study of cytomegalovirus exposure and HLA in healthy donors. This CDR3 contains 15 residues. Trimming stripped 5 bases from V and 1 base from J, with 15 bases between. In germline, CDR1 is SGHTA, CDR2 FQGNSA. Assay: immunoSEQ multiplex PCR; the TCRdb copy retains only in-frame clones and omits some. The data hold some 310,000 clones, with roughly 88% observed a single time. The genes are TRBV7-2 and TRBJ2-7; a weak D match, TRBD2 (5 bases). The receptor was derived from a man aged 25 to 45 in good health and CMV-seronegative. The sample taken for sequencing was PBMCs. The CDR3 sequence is CASSSSRTLSYEQYF. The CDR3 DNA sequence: TGTGCCAGCAGCAGTTCACGGACTCTTTCCTACGAGCAGTACTTC.